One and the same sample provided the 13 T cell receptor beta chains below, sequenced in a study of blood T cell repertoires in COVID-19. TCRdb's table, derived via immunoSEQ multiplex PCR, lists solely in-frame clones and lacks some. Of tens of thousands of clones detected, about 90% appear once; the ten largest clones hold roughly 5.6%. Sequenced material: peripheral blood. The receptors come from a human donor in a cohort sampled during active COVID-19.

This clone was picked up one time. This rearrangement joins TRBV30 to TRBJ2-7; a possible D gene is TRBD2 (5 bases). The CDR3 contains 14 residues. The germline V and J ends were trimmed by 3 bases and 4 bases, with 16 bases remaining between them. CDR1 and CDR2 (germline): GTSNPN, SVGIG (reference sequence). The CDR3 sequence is CAWREPKEDYEQYF. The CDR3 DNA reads TGTGCCTGGAGGGAGCCTAAGGAGGATTACGAGCAGTACTTC. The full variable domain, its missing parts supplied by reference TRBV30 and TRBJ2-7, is SQTIHQWPATLVQPVGSPLSLECTVEGTSNPNLYWYRQAAGRGLQLLFYSVGIGQISSEVPQNLSASRPQDRQFILSSKKLLLSDSGFYLCAWREPKEDYEQYFGPGTRLTVT.

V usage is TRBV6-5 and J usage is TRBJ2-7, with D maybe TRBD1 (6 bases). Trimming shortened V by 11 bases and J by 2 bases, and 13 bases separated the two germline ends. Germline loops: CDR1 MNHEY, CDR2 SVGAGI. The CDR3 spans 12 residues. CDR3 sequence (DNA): TGTGCCGGATCGGACAGAGCCTACGAGCAGTACTTC. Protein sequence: CAGSDRAYEQYF.

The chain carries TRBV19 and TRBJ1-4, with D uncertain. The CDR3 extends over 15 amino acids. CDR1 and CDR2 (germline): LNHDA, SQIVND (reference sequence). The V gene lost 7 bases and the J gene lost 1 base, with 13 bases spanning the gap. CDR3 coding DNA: TGTGCCAGTAAGAGGGAGGCCGTAACTAATGAAAAACTGTTTTTT. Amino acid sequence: CASKREAVTNEKLFF.

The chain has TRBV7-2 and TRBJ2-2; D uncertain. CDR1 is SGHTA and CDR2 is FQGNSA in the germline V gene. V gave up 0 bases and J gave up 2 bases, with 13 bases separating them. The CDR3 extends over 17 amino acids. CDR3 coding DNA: TGTGCCAGCAGCTTAGCGCACCTGACTTACAACACCGGGGAGCTGTTTTTT. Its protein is CASSLAHLTYNTGELFF. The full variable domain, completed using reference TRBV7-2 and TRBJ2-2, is GAGVSQSPSNKVTEKGKDVELRCDPISGHTALYWYRQSLGQGLEFLIYFQGNSAPDKSGLPSDRFSAERTGGSVSTLTIQRTQQEDSAVYLCASSLAHLTYNTGELFFGEGSRLTVL.

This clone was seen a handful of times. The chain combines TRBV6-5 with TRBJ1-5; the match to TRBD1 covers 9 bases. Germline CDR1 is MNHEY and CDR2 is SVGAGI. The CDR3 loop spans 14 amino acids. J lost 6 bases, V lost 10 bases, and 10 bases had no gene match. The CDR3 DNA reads TGTGCCACTAAACTCGGACAGGGGCCTCAGCCCCAGCATTTT. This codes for CATKLGQGPQPQHF.

The CDR3 DNA reads TGCGCCAGCAGTGGCAAACCCCTCCAGGGACAGGGGGCGAAGGAGACCCAGTACTTC. Its protein is CASSGKPLQGQGAKETQYF. The chain employs TRBV23-1 and TRBJ2-5, with 12 bases that match TRBD1. TRBV23-1 is assigned to the ORF class and has an uncertain function. The CDR3 has 19 amino acids. With V trimmed by 5 bases and J by 5 bases, 18 bases remained unmatched.

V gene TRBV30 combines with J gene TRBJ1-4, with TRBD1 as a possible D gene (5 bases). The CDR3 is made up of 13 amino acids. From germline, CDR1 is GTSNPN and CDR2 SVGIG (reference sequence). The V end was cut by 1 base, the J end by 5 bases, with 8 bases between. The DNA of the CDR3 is TGTGCCTGGAGTGCCGACAGAAATGAAAAACTGTTTTTT. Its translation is CAWSADRNEKLFF.

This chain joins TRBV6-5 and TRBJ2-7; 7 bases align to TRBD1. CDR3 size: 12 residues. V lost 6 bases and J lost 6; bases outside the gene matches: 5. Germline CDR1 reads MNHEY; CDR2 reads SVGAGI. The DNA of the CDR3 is TGTGCCAGCAGAGGGACAGCAGGCGAGCAGTACTTC. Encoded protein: CASRGTAGEQYF.

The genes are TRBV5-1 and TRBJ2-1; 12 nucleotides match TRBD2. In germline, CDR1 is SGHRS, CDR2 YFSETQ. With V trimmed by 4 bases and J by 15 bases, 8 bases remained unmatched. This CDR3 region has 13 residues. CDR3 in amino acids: CASSPTSGGPSFF. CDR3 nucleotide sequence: TGCGCCAGCAGCCCGACTAGCGGGGGTCCTTCGTTCTTC. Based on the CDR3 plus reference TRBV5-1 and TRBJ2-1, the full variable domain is KAGVTQTPRYLIKTRGQQVTLSCSPISGHRSVSWYQQTPGQGLQFLFEYFSETQRNKGNFPGRFSGRQFSNSRSEMNVSTLELGDSALYLCASSPTSGGPSFFGPGTRLTVL.

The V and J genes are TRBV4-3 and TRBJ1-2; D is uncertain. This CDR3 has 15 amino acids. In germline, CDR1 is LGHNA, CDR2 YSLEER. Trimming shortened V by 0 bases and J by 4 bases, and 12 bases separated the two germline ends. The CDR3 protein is CASSQDTDGIYGYTF. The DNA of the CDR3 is TGCGCCAGCAGCCAAGACACGGACGGGATCTATGGCTACACCTTC.

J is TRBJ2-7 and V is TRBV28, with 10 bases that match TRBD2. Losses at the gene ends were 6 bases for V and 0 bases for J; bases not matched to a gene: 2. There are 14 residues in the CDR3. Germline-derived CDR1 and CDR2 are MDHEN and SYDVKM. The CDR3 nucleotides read TGTGCCAGCAGGTCTAGCGGGAGCTCCTACGAGCAGTACTTC. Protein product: CASRSSGSSYEQYF.

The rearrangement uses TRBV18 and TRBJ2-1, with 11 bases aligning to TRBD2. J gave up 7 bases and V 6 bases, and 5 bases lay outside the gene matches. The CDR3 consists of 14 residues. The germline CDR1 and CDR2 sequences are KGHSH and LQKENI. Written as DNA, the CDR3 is TGTGCCAGCTCCCTGGGACTAGCGGAAAATGAGCAGTTCTTC. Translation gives CASSLGLAENEQFF.

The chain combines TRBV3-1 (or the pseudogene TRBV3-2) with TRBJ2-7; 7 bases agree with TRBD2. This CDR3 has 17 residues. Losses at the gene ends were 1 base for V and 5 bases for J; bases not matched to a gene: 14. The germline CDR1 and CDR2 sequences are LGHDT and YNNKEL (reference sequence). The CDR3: CASSQGVVGAGADEQYF. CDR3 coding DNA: TGTGCCAGCAGCCAAGGGGTCGTCGGCGCGGGAGCGGACGAGCAGTACTTC.